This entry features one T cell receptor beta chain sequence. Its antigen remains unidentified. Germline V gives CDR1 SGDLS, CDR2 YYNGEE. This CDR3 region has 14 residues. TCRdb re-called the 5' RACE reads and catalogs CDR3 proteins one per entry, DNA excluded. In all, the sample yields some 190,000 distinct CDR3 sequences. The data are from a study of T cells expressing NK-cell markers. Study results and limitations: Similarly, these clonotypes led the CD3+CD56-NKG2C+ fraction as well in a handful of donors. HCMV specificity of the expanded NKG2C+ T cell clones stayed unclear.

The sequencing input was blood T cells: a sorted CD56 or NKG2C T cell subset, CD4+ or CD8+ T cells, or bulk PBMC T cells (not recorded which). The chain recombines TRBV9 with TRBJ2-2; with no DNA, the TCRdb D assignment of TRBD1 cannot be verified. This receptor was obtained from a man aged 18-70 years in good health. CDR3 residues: CASSVGGGTGELFF. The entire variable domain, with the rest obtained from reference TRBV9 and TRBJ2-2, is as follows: DSGVTQTPKHLITATGQRVTLRCSPRSGDLSVYWYQQSLDQGLQFLIQYYNGEERAKGNILERFSAQQFPDLHSELNLSSLELGDSALYFCASSVGGGTGELFFGEGSRLTVL.